This T cell receptor (beta chain) was found in a study of cytomegalovirus exposure and HLA in healthy donors. Study as a whole: As released early, the data held about 85 million unique TCRs from HLA-typed donors. Study conclusions and caveats: Likely technical artifact: a cluster of highly shared sequence variants. In an earlier analysis, productive rearrangement rates for most beta V segments clustered near 87% or 30%.

The PCR made use of 60 Vbeta and 13 Jbeta primers. The table came from immunoSEQ multiplex PCR; TCRdb's copy has only in-frame clones and leaves some out. The sample includes 85,000 to 100,000 clones, 69% seen only once; the top ten take 2.5% to 3%. This CDR3 has 15 residues. The V and J ends lost 3 bases and 3 bases, in that order; junction bases with no gene match: 4. The germline V gene has CDR1 SGHNT and CDR2 YYREEE (reference sequence). Nominal health characterized the donors when sampled, though unrecorded immune exposures were likely. Comment on this clone: Its antigen is still unknown.

The clonotype originates from a man aged 45-65 years in good health and CMV-seronegative. The sequencing sample was made of PBMCs. The chain couples TRBV5-4 to TRBJ1-5; TRBD1 matches at 9 bases. The CDR3 reads CASSSTGGVNQPQHF. The CDR3 bases are TGTGCCAGCAGCTCGACAGGGGGGGTCAATCAGCCCCAGCATTTT.